A single sample is the source of the 7 T cell receptor beta chains below, sequenced in a study of T cell changes during pregnancy in multiple sclerosis. Some clones are missing from TCRdb's copy, which holds only in-frame ones; the method was immunoSEQ multiplex PCR. The data contain approximately 88,000 clones, approximately 92% of them singletons. Sequenced here: peripheral blood, sampled in the first trimester of pregnancy. These receptors all come from a female donor with multiple sclerosis, enrolled in a pregnancy study.

Turning to this clone: At one boundary the junction diverges from the germline segment, which might be a read error. This chain uses TRBV6-1 with TRBJ1-2, with 7 bases identical to TRBD1. The CDR3 runs 12 residues. In germline, CDR1 is MNHNS, CDR2 SASEGT. CDR3 in amino acids: CASSEGGTGEAF. CDR3 sequence (DNA): TGTGCCAGCAGTGAAGGTGGAACAGGGGAGGCCTTC.

The V call is TRBV15, the J call TRBJ1-1, with TRBD1 identical over 7 bases. Trimming cost V 6 bases and J 2 bases; bases outside gene matches: 6. Germline V gene data show CDR1 as LNHNV and CDR2 as YYDKDF (reference sequence). This CDR3 region has 14 residues. The CDR3 DNA follows: TGTGCCACCAGTCGGGGACAGAAAAACACTGAAGCTTTCTTT. Translated: CATSRGQKNTEAFF.

This clone was recorded once. The V call is TRBV19, the J call TRBJ2-3; maybe TRBD2 (5 bases). CDR1 and CDR2 (germline): LNHDA, SQIVND (reference sequence). This CDR3 has 15 residues. Between the trimmed V and J ends, which lost 6 bases and 2 bases, there was a span of 15 bases. The CDR3 region has the DNA TGTGCCAGTAGCCGCGGGTCGGGCCCCACAGATACGCAGTATTTT. Translated: CASSRGSGPTDTQYF.

J is TRBJ1-2 and V is TRBV10-3; weak D call: TRBD1 (5 bases). CDR1 is ENHRY and CDR2 is SYGVKD in the germline V gene. The V gene lost 0 bases and the J gene lost 7 bases, with 9 bases spanning the gap. The CDR3 contains 13 residues. The CDR3 nucleotides read TGTGCCATCAGTGAGTCGGTAGGGGCTGGCTACACCTTC. As protein: CAISESVGAGYTF.

The CDR3, as DNA: TGTGCCAGCAGCCCACAGGACGGATTTTATAATGAAAAACTGTTTTTT. It encodes CASSPQDGFYNEKLFF. The V gene is TRBV11-1, the J gene TRBJ1-4; D possibly corresponds to TRBD1 (5 bases). This CDR3 region has 16 residues. Germline V lookup: CDR1 SGHAT, CDR2 FQDESV (reference sequence). V shed 5 bases and J shed 4 bases, with 17 bases lying between them.

This rearrangement joins TRBV7-9 to TRBJ1-1, with D possibly being TRBD1 (5 bases). Germline V gene sequence: CDR1 SEHNR, CDR2 FQNEAQ (reference sequence). This CDR3 has 18 amino acids. V lost 1 base to trimming and J lost 2 bases, with 20 bases between them. CDR3 sequence reads: CASSLGTLGAKSNTEAFF. The DNA of the CDR3 is TGTGCCAGCAGCTTAGGCACCTTAGGGGCCAAGAGTAACACTGAAGCTTTCTTT.

This clone came up once. The chain employs TRBV5-6 and TRBJ2-3; D is possibly TRBD2 (6 bases). Between the trimmed V and J ends, which lost 3 bases and 3 bases, there was a span of 8 bases. This CDR3 region has 13 residues. Germline V gene data show CDR1 as SGHDT and CDR2 as YYEEEE. CDR3 region: CASSSAGTDTQYF. The CDR3 region has the DNA TGTGCCAGCAGCTCCGCGGGAACAGATACGCAGTATTTT.